This T cell receptor (beta chain) stems from a study of T cells after yellow fever vaccination. A remark on this clonotype: No antigen is known for it. The junction differs from germline at one of its ends, possibly a read error.

The CDR3 contains 16 residues. CDR1 LGHNT and CDR2 FRNRAP come from the germline V gene. Making TCR cDNA involved 5'RACE template switching, which added UMIs and a universal primer site. One entry per CDR3 protein results from TCRdb running MiXCR on the 5' RACE reads. The sample includes some 320,000 distinct CDR3 sequences, approximately 8% of them seen just once. Study results and caveats: Most primary-vaccination clones reappeared after the booster (just under 98% CD4, 85% to 90% CD8).

The sample consisted of CD4+ T cells sorted from PBMCs, taken 5 days after the yellow fever booster vaccination. The sequence came from a young man who received the YFV17D yellow fever vaccine. The genes are TRBV12-5 and TRBJ1-1, with D hard to call. CDR3 DNA sequence: TGTGCTAGTGGTTTGGTTCTTGCGAGTTTGAAGACTGAAGCTTTCTTT. Protein sequence: CASGLVLASLKTEAFF.